What follows are 22 T cell receptor beta chains derived from one specimen sequenced in a study of cytomegalovirus exposure and HLA in healthy donors. The PCR employed 60 Vbeta primers together with 13 Jbeta primers. Sequenced by immunoSEQ multiplex PCR; TCRdb stores in-frame clones only, minus some. The table shows about 150,000 clones, with less than 85% occurring only once. Sequences were obtained from PBMCs. These TCRs come from a man aged 35-49 years in good health and CMV-seronegative.

V is TRBV6-5 and J is TRBJ1-1, with TRBD1 identical over 7 bases. Germline CDR1 and CDR2: MNHEY and SVGAGI. The trim removed 6 bases at V and 4 bases at J, leaving 5 bases unmatched. The CDR3 contains 13 residues. This CDR3 is CASRIRGITEAFF. Here the CDR3 DNA reads TGTGCCAGCAGGATCAGGGGGATCACTGAAGCTTTCTTT.

The rearrangement links TRBV9 to TRBJ2-1; TRBD2 aligns across 8 bases. J lost 0 bases, V lost 3 bases, and 5 bases had no gene match. This CDR3 has 16 amino acids. The germline CDR1 and CDR2 sequences are SGDLS and YYNGEE. This CDR3 is CASSGLAGSSYNEQFF. CDR3 nucleotides: TGTGCCAGCAGCGGATTAGCGGGGTCCTCCTACAATGAGCAGTTCTTC.

This clone was counted once. The CDR3 protein is CSVEDKGGRGYTF. CDR3 nucleotide sequence: TGCAGCGTTGAAGATAAAGGAGGGCGCGGCTACACCTTC. This chain uses TRBV29-1 with TRBJ1-2; D is uncertain. CDR1 and CDR2 from the germline V gene are SQVTM and ANQGSEA. This CDR3 is built from 13 residues. V was trimmed by 0 bases and J by 8 bases, leaving 13 bases between them.

This chain links TRBV5-4 with TRBJ2-5; 9 bases line up with TRBD1. V gave up 3 bases and J gave up 4 bases; unmatched junction bases: 4. The CDR3 is 14 residues long. The germline V gene encodes CDR1 SGHNT and CDR2 YYREEE (reference sequence). CDR3 nucleotides: TGTGCCAGCAGCTCAAGGACAGGGGTAGAGACCCAGTACTTC. It specifies CASSSRTGVETQYF.

The chain joins TRBV5-6 to TRBJ2-1; 10 bases are shared with TRBD2. Germline V CDR1 and CDR2: SGHDT, YYEEEE. This CDR3 comprises 15 residues. The trim removed 4 bases at V and 7 bases at J, leaving 8 bases unmatched. The CDR3 region has the DNA TGTGCCAGCAGCCAAGGACTAGCGGAGAAAAATGAGCAGTTCTTC. It specifies CASSQGLAEKNEQFF.

This clone was counted a few times. The J gene is TRBJ2-7, the V gene TRBV18; 7 nucleotides align to TRBD2. Germline V lookup: CDR1 KGHSH, CDR2 LQKENI. This CDR3 has 16 amino acids. The J segment lost 3 bases and the V segment lost 8 bases, leaving 16 bases of the junction unmatched. This CDR3 reads CASVSGTTGRGYEQYF. In DNA, the CDR3 is TGTGCCAGCGTGAGTGGGACTACGGGACGAGGCTACGAGCAGTACTTC.

Remarks on this clone: At one of its ends the junction is not consistent with the germline gene, which may arise from a read error. The rearrangement links TRBV7-7 to TRBJ2-3, with 7 nucleotides matching TRBD1. Germline V lookup: CDR1 SSHAT, CDR2 FNYEAQ (reference sequence). The length of the CDR3 is 15 residues. The DNA of the CDR3 is TGTGCTAGCAGCTTCGGGACAGAAAAGACAGATACGCAGTATTTT. Its protein is CASSFGTEKTDTQYF. The whole variable domain, filled in from reference TRBV7-7 and TRBJ2-3, reads GAGVSQSPRYKVTKRGQDVTLRCDPISSHATLYWYQQALGQGPEFLTYFNYEAQPDKSGLPSDRFSAERPEGSISTLTIQRTEQRDSAMYRCASSFGTEKTDTQYFGPGTRLTVL.

This clone has more than one count but fewer than ten. This chain joins TRBV11-3 and TRBJ2-1; TRBD2 might be the D (6 bases). Per germline, CDR1 SGHNT and CDR2 YENEEA. Trimming removed 5 bases at V and 7 bases at J, with 18 bases between. The CDR3 contains 15 residues. CDR3 sequence reads: CASSQRSGVGNEQFF. The DNA of the CDR3 is TGTGCCAGCAGCCAGAGGTCGGGAGTGGGGAATGAGCAGTTCTTC.

This chain links TRBV28 with TRBJ1-4, with 10 bases lining up with TRBD1. CDR1 is MDHEN and CDR2 is SYDVKM in the germline V gene. The CDR3 consists of 16 residues. J was trimmed by 5 bases and V by 5 bases; bases with no gene match: 8. The DNA for the CDR3 is TGTGCCAGCAGTGACAGGGGGCGAGCCGGGAATGAAAAACTGTTTTTT. Amino acids: CASSDRGRAGNEKLFF.

This chain connects TRBV27 to TRBJ2-5, with 8 bases lining up with TRBD1. V lost 6 bases, J lost 5 bases, and 11 bases stayed unmatched. Germline loops: CDR1 MNHEY, CDR2 SMNVEV (reference sequence). There are 15 residues in the CDR3. DNA for the CDR3: TGTGCCAGCAGCTCCTGGGACAGGTTGGGGGAGACCCAGTACTTC. Protein sequence: CASSSWDRLGETQYF.

This clone has a single count. This chain links TRBV15 with TRBJ2-7, with 11 bases matching TRBD1. The CDR3 length is 15 residues. Germline lookup yields CDR1 LNHNV and CDR2 YYDKDF (reference sequence). V trimming: 5 bases; J trimming: 3 bases; junction bases outside the gene matches: 6. The CDR3 nucleotides read TGTGCCACCAGCGATCCCGGGACAGGGGGCTACGAGCAGTACTTC. Protein sequence: CATSDPGTGGYEQYF. Drawing the rest from reference TRBV15 and TRBJ2-7, the complete variable domain is DAMVIQNPRYQVTQFGKPVTLSCSQTLNHNVMYWYQQKSSQAPKLLFHYYDKDFNNEADTPDNFQSRRPNTSFCFLDIRSPGLGDTAMYLCATSDPGTGGYEQYFGPGTRLTVT.

This chain joins TRBV7-2 and TRBJ1-2; maybe TRBD1 (5 bases). Looked up from germline, CDR1 is SGHTA and CDR2 is FQGNSA. Trimming left V 2 bases short and J 3 bases short, with 7 bases between. The CDR3 is 13 amino acids. Here the CDR3 DNA reads TGTGCCAGCAGCTTAAGGGGATACTATGGCTACACCTTC. Amino acid sequence: CASSLRGYYGYTF.

CDR3 nucleotides: TGTGCCAGCAGCAAAACCCGGTCTAATAGCAATCAGCCCCAGCATTTT. This sequence encodes CASSKTRSNSNQPQHF. J is TRBJ1-5 and V is TRBV21-1. TRBV21-1 constitutes a pseudogene. This CDR3 region has 16 residues.

The V and J genes are TRBV5-1 and TRBJ1-4; TRBD1 matches 7 bases. V trimming: 1 base; J trimming: 5 bases; junction bases outside the gene matches: 11. CDR1 and CDR2 (germline): SGHRS, YFSETQ. CDR3 size: 17 residues. In nucleotides, the CDR3 is TGCGCCAGCAGCTTGCAAGGAGTAGGGACAGTAAATGAAAAACTGTTTTTT. It encodes CASSLQGVGTVNEKLFF.

The chain links TRBV15 to TRBJ2-7; 9 bases match TRBD1. The length of the CDR3 is 14 residues. The V gene end was trimmed by 1 base and the J gene end by 5 bases; junction bases not matched to a gene: 3. Germline V gene lookup returns CDR1 LNHNV and CDR2 YYDKDF (reference sequence). DNA of the CDR3: TGTGCCACCAGCAGAGTGGGACAGGGCCACGAGCAGTACTTC. This translates into CATSRVGQGHEQYF.

The rearrangement uses TRBV30 and TRBJ1-4, with D hard to call. Germline V gene lookup returns CDR1 GTSNPN and CDR2 SVGIG (reference sequence). With 2 bases removed from V and 0 bases from J, the gap between germline ends came to 10 bases. CDR3 length: 15 residues. The CDR3 loop reads CAWSRIVTTNEKLFF. The CDR3, as DNA: TGTGCCTGGAGTCGCATAGTGACAACTAATGAAAAACTGTTTTTT. The complete variable domain, with remaining parts taken from reference TRBV30 and TRBJ1-4, reads SQTIHQWPATLVQPVGSPLSLECTVEGTSNPNLYWYRQAAGRGLQLLFYSVGIGQISSEVPQNLSASRPQDRQFILSSKKLLLSDSGFYLCAWSRIVTTNEKLFFGSGTQLSVL.

The V call is TRBV5-6, the J call TRBJ2-6, with D unclear. Germline V gene lookup returns CDR1 SGHDT and CDR2 YYEEEE. The CDR3 has 13 residues. Between the trimmed V and J ends, which lost 2 bases and 3 bases, there was a span of 3 bases. The CDR3 DNA is TGTGCCAGCAGCTTCGGTGGGGCCAACGTCCTGACTTTC. This sequence encodes CASSFGGANVLTF.

The chain joins TRBV5-1 to TRBJ2-1, with 12 bases aligning to TRBD2. V gave up 1 base and J gave up 2 bases; unmatched junction bases: 7. This CDR3 has 18 residues. Germline loops: CDR1 SGHRS, CDR2 YFSETQ. In DNA, the CDR3 is TGCGCCAGCAGCTTGAGGGGGACTAGCGGGCATACCTACAATGAGCAGTTCTTC. Its translation: CASSLRGTSGHTYNEQFF.

The V and J genes are TRBV5-1 and TRBJ2-1; 7 bases are shared with TRBD1. There are 15 residues in the CDR3. The J segment lost 0 bases and the V segment lost 4 bases, leaving 4 bases of the junction unmatched. Per germline, CDR1 SGHRS and CDR2 YFSETQ. CDR3 nucleotides: TGCGCCAGCAGCCTGGGACAGCTCTCCTACAATGAGCAGTTCTTC. Its translation: CASSLGQLSYNEQFF.

This chain uses TRBV28 with TRBJ1-4, with D unclear. Trimming pared 6 bases from V and 8 bases from J, leaving 13 bases between. Germline V gene lookup returns CDR1 MDHEN and CDR2 SYDVKM. The CDR3 consists of 13 residues. Here the CDR3 reads CASRRGAIEKLFF. The CDR3 DNA reads TGTGCCAGCAGGAGAGGAGCTATCGAAAAACTGTTTTTT.

The rearrangement joins TRBV19 to TRBJ2-5; 16 nucleotides line up with TRBD2. CDR3 size: 16 residues. Trimming removed 7 bases from V and 5 bases from J; junction bases left unmatched: 7. Germline V gene data show CDR1 as LNHDA and CDR2 as SQIVND (reference sequence). This chain's CDR3 is CASNRGLAGGLETQYF. Here the CDR3 DNA reads TGTGCCAGTAATCGGGGACTAGCGGGGGGGCTGGAGACCCAGTACTTC.

This clone was seen a handful of times. The chain couples TRBV6-1 to TRBJ2-7; 12 bases match TRBD2. The length of the CDR3 is 15 residues. V gave up 3 bases and J gave up 3 bases; unmatched junction bases: 3. The germline V gene has CDR1 MNHNS and CDR2 SASEGT. The CDR3 sequence is CASSEGTSGFYEQYF. The DNA of the CDR3 is TGTGCCAGCAGTGAGGGGACTAGCGGGTTCTACGAGCAGTACTTC.